This T cell receptor (beta chain) originates from a study of T-cell memory formation after mild COVID-19. As regards this clonotype: Antigen: not known.

TCRdb re-called the 5' RACE reads through MiXCR, storing one row per CDR3 protein. This table holds roughly 80,000 distinct CDR3 sequences, roughly 25% found once. Broader study findings: CM and EM subsets held most contracting CD4+ clones; EMRA held CD8+ ones.

Germline V gene sequence: CDR1 SGHTA, CDR2 FQGNSA. Between the trimmed V and J ends, which lost 4 bases and 12 bases, there was a span of 7 bases. The CDR3 has 11 amino acids. The chain uses TRBV7-2 and TRBJ1-6, with D perhaps matching TRBD1 (6 bases). The clonotype comes from a man between 18 and 35 years old who had mild COVID-19 (a few samples of this study predate the infection). Cell type and time point are not known. The sequencing input was PBMCs or a T cell subset sorted from them (not recorded which). The CDR3 DNA sequence: TGTGCCAGCAGCTCACAGGGACCCCTCCACTTT. Amino acid sequence: CASSSQGPLHF.